This T cell receptor (beta chain) was sequenced in a study of graft-versus-host responses after intestinal transplantation. Whole-study context: Each recipient received anti-thymocyte globulin induction, then tacrolimus and steroids for approximately three years.

This table comes from immunoSEQ multiplex PCR, and its TCRdb copy is limited to in-frame clones, with some not included. Among roughly 80,000 clones listed, over 80% were seen once. The junction had 18 bases not matched to a gene; V was cut back by 6 bases and J by 7 bases. The CDR3 extends over 17 amino acids. The germline V gene has CDR1 SQVTM and CDR2 ANQGSEA. The chain couples TRBV29-1 to TRBJ2-1; 10 bases match TRBD1. The receptor's source is a human patient who received an intestinal transplant, so some T cells may come from the graft donor. This specimen consisted of PBMCs, obtained 98 days after intestinal transplantation. CDR3 loop: CSVEDVGTGDFGNEQFF. The CDR3 nucleotides read TGCAGCGTGGAGGATGTCGGGACAGGGGATTTTGGAAATGAGCAGTTCTTC.